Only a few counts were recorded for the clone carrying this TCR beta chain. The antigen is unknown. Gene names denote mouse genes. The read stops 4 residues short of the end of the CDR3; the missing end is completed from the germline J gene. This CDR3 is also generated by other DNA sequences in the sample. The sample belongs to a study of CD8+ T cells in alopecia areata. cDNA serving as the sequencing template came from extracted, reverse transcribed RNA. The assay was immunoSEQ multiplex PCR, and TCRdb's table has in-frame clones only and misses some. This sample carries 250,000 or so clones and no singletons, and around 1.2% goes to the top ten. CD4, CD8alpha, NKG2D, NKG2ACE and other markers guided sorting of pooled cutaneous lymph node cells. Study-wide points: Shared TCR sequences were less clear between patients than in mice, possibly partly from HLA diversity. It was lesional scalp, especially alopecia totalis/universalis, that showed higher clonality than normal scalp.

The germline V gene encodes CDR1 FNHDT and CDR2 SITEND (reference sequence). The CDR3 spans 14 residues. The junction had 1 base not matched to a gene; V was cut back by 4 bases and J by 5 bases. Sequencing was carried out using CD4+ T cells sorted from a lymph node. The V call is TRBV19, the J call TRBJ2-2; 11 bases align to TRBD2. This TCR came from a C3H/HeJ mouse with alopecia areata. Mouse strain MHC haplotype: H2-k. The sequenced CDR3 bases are TGTGCCAGCAGTCGGACTGGGGGGACCGGG. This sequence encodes CASSRTGGTG. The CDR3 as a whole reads CASSRTGGTGQLYF.